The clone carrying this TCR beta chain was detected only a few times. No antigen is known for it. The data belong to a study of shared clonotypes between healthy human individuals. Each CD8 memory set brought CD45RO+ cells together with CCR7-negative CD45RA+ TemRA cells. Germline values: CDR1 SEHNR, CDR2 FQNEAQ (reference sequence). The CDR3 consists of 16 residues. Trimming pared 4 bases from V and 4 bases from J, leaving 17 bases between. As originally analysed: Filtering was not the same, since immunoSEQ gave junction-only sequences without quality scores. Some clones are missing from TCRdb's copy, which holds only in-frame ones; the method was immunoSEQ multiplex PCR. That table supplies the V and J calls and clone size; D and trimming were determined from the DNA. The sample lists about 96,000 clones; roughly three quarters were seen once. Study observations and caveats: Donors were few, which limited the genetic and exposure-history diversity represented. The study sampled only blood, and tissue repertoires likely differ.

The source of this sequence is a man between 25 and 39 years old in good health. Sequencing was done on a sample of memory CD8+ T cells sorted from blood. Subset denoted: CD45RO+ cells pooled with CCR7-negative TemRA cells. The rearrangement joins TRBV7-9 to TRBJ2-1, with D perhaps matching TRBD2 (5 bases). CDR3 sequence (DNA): TGTGCCAGCAGCTACTCCGGCGGGTACAAATACAATGAGCAGTTCTTC. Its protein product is CASSYSGGYKYNEQFF.